One sample yielded the 21 T cell receptor beta chains listed below, sequenced in a study of shared clonotypes between healthy human individuals. Only in-frame clones appear in the TCRdb table, and some are missing; sequencing was by immunoSEQ multiplex PCR. This table holds millions of clones, around 90% found once. The material sequenced was naive CD4+ T cells sorted from blood. The subset is: CD45RA+ positively selected. The receptors were gathered from a man younger than 35 in good health.

Regarding this clone: Distinct nucleotide sequences in the sample also encode this CDR3. The chain carries TRBV5-1 and TRBJ2-2, with 8 nucleotides matching TRBD1. Germline V gene data show CDR1 as SGHRS and CDR2 as YFSETQ. With 2 bases clipped from V and 1 base from J, the junction kept 1 base outside the gene matches. The CDR3 spans 15 residues. The CDR3 DNA reads TGCGCCAGCAGCTTAGGGACAGGGAACACCGGGGAGCTGTTTTTT. This encodes CASSLGTGNTGELFF. Using reference TRBV5-1 and TRBJ2-2 for the parts outside the CDR3, the full variable domain is KAGVTQTPRYLIKTRGQQVTLSCSPISGHRSVSWYQQTPGQGLQFLFEYFSETQRNKGNFPGRFSGRQFSNSRSEMNVSTLELGDSALYLCASSLGTGNTGELFFGEGSRLTVL.

The V call is TRBV9, the J call TRBJ2-7, with D possibly TRBD2 on 5 matching bases. With 3 bases removed from V and 0 bases from J, the gap between germline ends came to 16 bases. CDR3 length: 16 amino acids. Looked up from germline, CDR1 is SGDLS and CDR2 is YYNGEE. The CDR3 coding sequence is TGTGCCAGCAGCGGAGGGCCACACCTTAGCTCCTACGAGCAGTACTTC. It is translated as CASSGGPHLSSYEQYF.

The chain carries TRBV28 and TRBJ1-1; 10 nucleotides agree with TRBD1. The germline gives CDR1 MDHEN, CDR2 SYDVKM. The CDR3 spans 17 residues. The junction had 17 bases not matched to a gene; V was cut back by 4 bases and J by 9 bases. The CDR3 sequence: CASSSAATGTGDRQAFF. In DNA form, the CDR3 reads TGTGCCAGCAGTTCCGCCGCAACCGGGACAGGGGATAGGCAAGCTTTCTTT.

The chain combines TRBV10-3 with TRBJ2-2; D gene unclear. Germline V gene lookup returns CDR1 ENHRY and CDR2 SYGVKD. CDR3 size: 16 residues. V lost 3 bases, J lost 2 bases, and 13 bases lay in between. The CDR3 nucleotides read TGTGCCATCAGTGAAGTCTCAATTTTTAACACCGGGGAGCTGTTTTTT. Protein sequence: CAISEVSIFNTGELFF.

The chain carries TRBV20-1 and TRBJ2-7; unclear D gene. The germline CDR1 and CDR2 sequences are DFQATT and SNEGSKA (reference sequence). The CDR3 loop spans 11 amino acids. V gave up 3 bases and J gave up 10 bases, with 13 bases separating them. CDR3 sequence: CSARAPATQYF. The CDR3 DNA is TGCAGTGCTAGGGCTCCGGCAACCCAGTACTTC.

On this clone itself: The sample has other DNA sequences that encode this CDR3 too. The gene calls are TRBV28 and TRBJ2-3, with TRBD2 matching over 11 bases. From germline, CDR1 is MDHEN and CDR2 SYDVKM. J was trimmed by 1 base and V by 4 bases; bases with no gene match: 4. The CDR3 has 16 residues. The CDR3 here is CASSSGTSGRTDTQYF. CDR3 bases: TGTGCCAGCAGTTCCGGGACTAGCGGTCGCACAGATACGCAGTATTTT. The full variable domain, in which reference TRBV28 and TRBJ2-3 provide the parts outside the CDR3, is DVKVTQSSRYLVKRTGEKVFLECVQDMDHENMFWYRQDPGLGLRLIYFSYDVKMKEKGDIPEGYSVSREKKERFSLILESASTNQTSMYLCASSSGTSGRTDTQYFGPGTRLTVL.

Here the CDR3 reads CASSSPRSTDTQYF. The CDR3 DNA sequence: TGTGCCAGCAGCTCCCCTAGGAGCACAGATACGCAGTATTTT. V usage is TRBV7-9 and J usage is TRBJ2-3, with unresolved D. V was pared by 4 bases and J by 0 bases, with 8 bases between. Germline V lookup: CDR1 SEHNR, CDR2 FQNEAQ (reference sequence). This CDR3 comprises 14 residues.

A note on this clone: This sample also contains other DNA sequences that code for the same CDR3. The chain uses TRBV5-1 and TRBJ2-5, with 9 bases fitting TRBD1. The germline CDR1 and CDR2 sequences are SGHRS and YFSETQ. Germline trimming cut 2 bases from V and 5 bases from J; bases unmatched to any gene: 1. The CDR3 spans 13 residues. The CDR3 protein is CASSLQGAETQYF. The CDR3 DNA sequence: TGCGCCAGCAGCTTACAGGGGGCGGAGACCCAGTACTTC. The whole variable domain, filled in from reference TRBV5-1 and TRBJ2-5, reads KAGVTQTPRYLIKTRGQQVTLSCSPISGHRSVSWYQQTPGQGLQFLFEYFSETQRNKGNFPGRFSGRQFSNSRSEMNVSTLELGDSALYLCASSLQGAETQYFGPGTRLLVL.

The V gene is TRBV2, the J gene TRBJ2-3; TRBD2 agrees at 8 bases. CDR3 size: 15 residues. CDR1 SNHLY and CDR2 FYNNEI come from the germline V gene. Trimming at V came to 6 bases and at J to 2 bases, leaving 7 bases not matched to a gene. The CDR3 DNA follows: TGTGCCAGCAGCCTACTAGCGGACCTCACAGATACGCAGTATTTT. It codes for CASSLLADLTDTQYF. The whole variable domain, remainder taken from reference TRBV2 and TRBJ2-3, is EPEVTQTPSHQVTQMGQEVILRCVPISNHLYFYWYRQILGQKVEFLVSFYNNEISEKSEIFDDQFSVERPDGSNFTLKIRSTKLEDSAMYFCASSLLADLTDTQYFGPGTRLTVL.

This chain uses TRBV7-6 with TRBJ2-7; 8 bases align to TRBD2. The junction had 6 bases not matched to a gene; V was cut back by 0 bases and J by 2 bases. This CDR3 contains 16 residues. The germline V gene has CDR1 SGHVS and CDR2 FNYEAQ. As DNA, the CDR3 is TGTGCCAGCAGCTTAGCGTTAACTAGCGGCACCTACGAGCAGTACTTC. Its protein product is CASSLALTSGTYEQYF.

The V gene is TRBV11-1, the J gene TRBJ2-6; D is ambiguous. This CDR3 comprises 14 residues. Trimming took off 10 bases at V and 2 bases at J, with 12 bases between the two ends. CDR1 is SGHAT and CDR2 is FQDESV in the germline V gene (reference sequence). The CDR3 nucleotides are TGTGCCACTAACCCCGGGCCTGGGGCCAACGTCCTGACTTTC. It translates to CATNPGPGANVLTF.

The chain recombines TRBV6-1 with TRBJ1-4, with D possibly being TRBD1 (6 bases). The length of the CDR3 is 13 residues. Germline CDR1 MNHNS, CDR2 SASEGT. The V end lost 5 bases, the J end lost 7 bases, and 11 bases lay between the germline ends. Here the CDR3 DNA reads TGTGCCAGCAGTCCCGGACAGCGTGAAAAACTGTTTTTT. It specifies CASSPGQREKLFF.

This chain joins TRBV4-3 and TRBJ2-1; the D gene could be TRBD1 or TRBD2 (5 bases each). V lost 0 bases and J 7 bases, leaving 16 bases between the germline ends. The CDR3 loop spans 16 amino acids. Germline assignment: CDR1 LGHNA and CDR2 YSLEER. The CDR3 region has the DNA TGCGCCAGCAGCCAAGATGAGTTGGGGGTAGGGAATGAGCAGTTCTTC. It translates to CASSQDELGVGNEQFF.

The V call is TRBV29-1, the J call TRBJ2-7; TRBD1 is a possible D gene (6 bases). The ends were cut back, 3 bases at V and 3 bases at J, with 12 bases in the middle. The V gene's germline CDR1 is SQVTM and CDR2 ANQGSEA. The CDR3 totals 13 residues. CDR3 bases: TGCAGCGTTGAGGGAACACAGGGCTACGAGCAGTACTTC. It yields the protein CSVEGTQGYEQYF.

The chain combines TRBV18 with TRBJ2-2; tentatively, D is TRBD2 (5 bases). Germline V gene lookup returns CDR1 KGHSH and CDR2 LQKENI. The CDR3 contains 16 residues. V lost 2 bases and J 5 bases, leaving 15 bases between the germline ends. In nucleotides, the CDR3 is TGTGCCAGCTCACCAAGGCAGCCGAGAGGGACCGGGGAGCTGTTTTTT. Translating it yields CASSPRQPRGTGELFF.

The rearrangement joins TRBV18 to TRBJ1-6, with a weak D call TRBD1 (5 bases). Between the trimmed V and J ends, which lost 3 bases and 7 bases, there was a span of 10 bases. This CDR3 spans 14 amino acids. Germline CDR1 KGHSH, CDR2 LQKENI. In DNA form, the CDR3 reads TGTGCCAGCTCACCGGGCAGGGAAAATTCACCCCTCCACTTT. Its protein product is CASSPGRENSPLHF. Supplemented by reference TRBV18 and TRBJ1-6, the full variable domain reads NAGVMQNPRHLVRRRGQEARLRCSPMKGHSHVYWYRQLPEEGLKFMVYLQKENIIDESGMPKERFSAEFPKEGPSILRIQQVVRGDSAAYFCASSPGRENSPLHFGNGTRLTVT.

In DNA, the CDR3 is TGTGCCAGCAGTGAATTTCGGGGTTCTGGGGCCAACGTCCTGACTTTC. Amino acid sequence: CASSEFRGSGANVLTF. The chain carries TRBV2 and TRBJ2-6; D perhaps matches TRBD2 (5 bases). The CDR3 extends over 16 amino acids. Trimming stripped 2 bases from V and 1 base from J, with 9 bases between. Per germline, CDR1 SNHLY and CDR2 FYNNEI.

The chain links TRBV18 to TRBJ2-7; 8 nucleotides match TRBD1. The CDR3 loop spans 14 amino acids. Looked up from germline, CDR1 is KGHSH and CDR2 is LQKENI. J lost 7 bases, V lost 2 bases, and 7 bases had no gene match. The DNA for the CDR3 is TGTGCCAGCTCACCAGAGACAGGGGTGGGAGAGCAGTACTTC. Its translation is CASSPETGVGEQYF.

Notes on this clone: Other DNA sequences of this sample code for an identical CDR3. The rearrangement links TRBV7-2 to TRBJ1-5, with D possibly TRBD1 on 5 matching bases. This CDR3 contains 14 residues. Trimming shortened V by 3 bases and J by 5 bases, and 11 bases separated the two germline ends. Germline V gene sequence: CDR1 SGHTA, CDR2 FQGNSA. CDR3 residues: CASSLRGGDQPQHF. DNA for the CDR3: TGTGCCAGCAGCTTGAGGGGAGGAGATCAGCCCCAGCATTTT.

The gene calls are TRBV6-5 and TRBJ2-7; D may be TRBD1 or TRBD2 (6 bases each). The CDR3 covers 16 residues. Per the germline V gene, CDR1 is MNHEY and CDR2 is SVGAGI. V lost 3 bases and J 2 bases, leaving 17 bases between the germline ends. CDR3 nucleotide sequence: TGTGCCAGCAGTTATAGGGGGGCGGAGCCGGCCTACGAGCAGTACTTC. Translation: CASSYRGAEPAYEQYF.

The chain is built from TRBV30 and TRBJ2-7; D gene unclear. Trimming stripped 2 bases from V and 2 bases from J, with 22 bases between. CDR1 and CDR2 (germline): GTSNPN, SVGIG (reference sequence). The CDR3 is 17 residues long. The CDR3 region has the DNA TGTGCCTGGAGTCCCCCCTTAAGATCAGATTATACCTACGAGCAGTACTTC. Residues: CAWSPPLRSDYTYEQYF.